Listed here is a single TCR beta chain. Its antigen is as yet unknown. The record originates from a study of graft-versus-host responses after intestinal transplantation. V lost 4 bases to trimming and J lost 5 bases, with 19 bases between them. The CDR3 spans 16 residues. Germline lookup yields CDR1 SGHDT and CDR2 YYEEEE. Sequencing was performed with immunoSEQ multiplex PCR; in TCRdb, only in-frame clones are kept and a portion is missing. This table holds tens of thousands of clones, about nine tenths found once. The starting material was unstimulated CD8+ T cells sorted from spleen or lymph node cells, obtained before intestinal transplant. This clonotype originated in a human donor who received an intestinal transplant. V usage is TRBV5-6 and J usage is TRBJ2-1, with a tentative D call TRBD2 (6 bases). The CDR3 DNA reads TGTGCCAGCAGCCATGGGACCCCCGGAGGGGACAATGAGCAGTTCTTC. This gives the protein CASSHGTPGGDNEQFF.